The clone carrying this T cell receptor beta chain was seen once. Its antigen remains unidentified. The data originate from a study of blood T cells in healthy people across ages. Study-level points and caveats: Diversity was higher, and naive CD4+ cells more numerous, in long-lived donors than in aged donors.

Peripheral blood, approximately 10 milliliters per donor, was collected. A J-beta primer mix and a sample-barcoded 5' primer were used in a second PCR of roughly 6 to 12 cycles. TCRdb fed the 5' RACE reads into MiXCR, producing one record per CDR3 protein. Altogether under 800,000 distinct CDR3 sequences are present, around 40% being singletons, with the ten largest covering 20%. With V trimmed by 6 bases and J by 2 bases, 6 bases remained unmatched. The CDR3 has 14 residues. Germline loops: CDR1 DFQATT, CDR2 SNEGSKA (reference sequence). The chain recombines TRBV20-1 with TRBJ2-3, with 9 positions matching TRBD1. This TCR was recovered from a woman between 55 and 75 years old in good health. The sample was blood. CDR3 in DNA: TGCAGTGCCGCCGGACAGGGGTCCACAGATACGCAGTATTTT. It is translated as CSAAGQGSTDTQYF.